The clone carrying this TCR beta chain is hyperexpanded. Its antigen remains unknown. TCRdb reanalysed the multiplex PCR reads using MiXCR and keeps one entry per CDR3 protein. Among roughly 820 distinct CDR3 sequences listed, around 30% were seen once. Findings of the study overall: Greatest tumor Treg TCR overlap was with tumor naive CD4+ cells. Tumor memory CD4+ T cell TCR gene usage clustered with blood and lymph node memory CD4+ cells and lymph node naive CD4+ cells.

Sequenced material: memory CD4+ T cells sorted from blood. Subset described: memory CD4+ T cells, CD4+CD45RO+CD25-. The sequence was collected from a female donor with breast cancer.

Written as DNA, the CDR3 is TGTGCCAGCAGTACACTCCGACAGGGAGGTGGCTACACCTTC. Encoded protein: CASSTLRQGGGYTF. This chain links TRBV12-3 or TRBV12-4 with TRBJ1-2, with 7 bases aligning to TRBD1. The CDR3 covers 14 residues. Unmatched junction bases numbered 10, after V lost 5 bases and J lost 7 bases.